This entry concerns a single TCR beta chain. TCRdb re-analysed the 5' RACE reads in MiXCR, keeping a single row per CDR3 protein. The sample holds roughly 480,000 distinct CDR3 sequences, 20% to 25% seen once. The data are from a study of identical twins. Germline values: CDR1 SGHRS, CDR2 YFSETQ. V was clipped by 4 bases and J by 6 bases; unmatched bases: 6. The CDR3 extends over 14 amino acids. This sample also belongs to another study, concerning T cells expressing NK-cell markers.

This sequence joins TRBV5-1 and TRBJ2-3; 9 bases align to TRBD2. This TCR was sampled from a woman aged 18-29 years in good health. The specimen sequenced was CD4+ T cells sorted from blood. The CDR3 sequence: CASSTGTSRDTQYF. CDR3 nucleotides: TGCGCCAGCAGCACAGGGACTAGCAGGGATACGCAGTATTTT.